This T cell receptor beta chain was obtained from a study of cytotoxic CD8 clonotypes in ibrutinib-treated CLL. The overall study: The subjects consisted of about eleven relapsed/refractory and some 15 treatment-naive individuals, with 17 to 18 IGHV unmutated.

General observations from the study: Clonotypes that were public were uncommon, and they contracted or stayed stable on treatment. Measured clonality at baseline was greater than in age-matched healthy donors and tracked with circulating CD8+ T-cell counts.

Details on this clone: The antigen is undetermined. The sample holds other DNA sequences that translate to the same CDR3.

Sequencing was designed to attain a depth spanning 1 in 200,000 to 1 in 1 million T cells. Clones were sequenced by immunoSEQ multiplex PCR, and TCRdb holds only the in-frame ones, with some missing. The table lists some 150,000 clones, 70% to 80% of them singletons. The sample here was PBMCs, taken after 24 months of ibrutinib treatment. The receptor's source is a human donor with chronic lymphocytic leukemia.

DNA of the CDR3: TGTGCCAGCAGCGTCCGAGGCGGGAGTAGCACAGATACGCAGTATTTT. Protein product: CASSVRGGSSTDTQYF. The V and J genes are TRBV9 and TRBJ2-3; 7 bases map to TRBD2. Trimming at V came to 2 bases and at J to 0 bases, leaving 6 bases not matched to a gene. Germline values: CDR1 SGDLS, CDR2 YYNGEE. The CDR3 totals 16 residues.